These T cell receptor beta chains were read from a single sample in a study of blood T cells in healthy people across ages. TCRdb recomputed calls from the 5' RACE reads with MiXCR, one row per CDR3 protein. The table records approximately 810,000 distinct CDR3 sequences, roughly 26% of them present only once. The sample was blood. All receptors come from a woman at least 80 years old in good health. CDR3s include the opening cysteine and the closing phenylalanine or tryptophan. The D gene is left open where the match is weak. Clone size appears in some rows only: once, few, many, or a class for an expanded clone.

TRBJ2-5,few,TRBV2,TRBD2,TGTGCCAGCAACCGATCGCGGACTAGCGGGGGGGCGGAGACCCAGTACTTC,CASNRSRTSGGAETQYF
TRBJ2-5,NA,TRBV19,TRBD1,TGTGCCAGTAAGGGACAGGGGGCGCGAGAGACCCAGTACTTC,CASKGQGARETQYF
TRBJ1-5,NA,TRBV19,NA,TGTGCCAGTAGTATTATCGGGAATCAGCCCCAGCATTTT,CASSIIGNQPQHF
TRBJ1-5,many,TRBV5-1,NA,TGCGCCGAGGGGGTTCTCCAGCCCCAGCATTTT,CAEGVLQPQHF
TRBJ1-6,NA,TRBV27,TRBD1,TGTGCCAGCCGGGACAGGGTTCTAAAAAATTCACCCCTCCACTTT,CASRDRVLKNSPLHF
TRBJ1-1,NA,TRBV7-2,NA,TGTGCCAGCAGCTTTAGCGGGGGGTCGGGGTCTTTCTTT,CASSFSGGSGSFF
TRBJ2-3,many,TRBV5-6,TRBD2,TGTGCCAGCAGCTTGGTGACTAGCGGGGGGCTCACAGATACGCAGTATTTT,CASSLVTSGGLTDTQYF
TRBJ1-5,NA,TRBV7-2,NA,TGTGCCAGCAGCTTAGACAGGGTTAACAATCAGCCCCAGCATTTT,CASSLDRVNNQPQHF
TRBJ2-4,many,TRBV20-1,NA,TGCAGTATGTACGAGGTTGTCAAAAACATTCAGTACTTC,CSMYEVVKNIQYF
TRBJ2-2,NA,TRBV28,NA,TGTGCCAGCAGTCTTTCTACGAACACCGGGGAGCTGTTTTTT,CASSLSTNTGELFF
TRBJ2-1,many,TRBV6-2/TRBV6-3,NA,TGTGCCAGCAGTTACTACAGGTACAATGAGCAGTTCTTC,CASSYYRYNEQFF
TRBJ2-7,many,TRBV7-9,NA,TGTGCCAGCAGCGGAGCCCGAGGGACGGCCTCCTACGAGCAGTACTTC,CASSGARGTASYEQYF
TRBJ2-2,many,TRBV20-1,TRBD2,TGCAGTGCTAGGGCTAGCGGGGGGCTCGCGAACACCGGGGAGCTGTTTTTT,CSARASGGLANTGELFF
TRBJ2-7,NA,TRBV7-6,NA,TGTGCCAGCAGCCCGACGTGGGGTCGTCAAGAGACCCAGAACTTC,CASSPTWGRQETQNF
TRBJ1-2,NA,TRBV14,NA,TGTGCCAGCAGCCAAGTTAGTGGCTTCTATGGCTACACCTTC,CASSQVSGFYGYTF
TRBJ2-7,many,TRBV20-1,TRBD1,TGCAGTGCTAGAGAAGGAGACAGGGGGTCCTCCTACGAGCAGTACTTC,CSAREGDRGSSYEQYF
TRBJ2-2,few,TRBV5-1,TRBD2,TGCGCCAGCAGGAAATCGAAAGCGCGGGGGGTAAAACTAAAAGCGAACACCGGGGAGCTGTTTTTT,CASRKSKARGVKLKANTGELFF
TRBJ2-1,many,TRBV2,TRBD2,TGTGCCAGCAGGAGGGCTAGCGGGGACACCAATGAGCAGTTCTTC,CASRRASGDTNEQFF
TRBJ1-5,NA,TRBV19,TRBD1,TGTGCCAGCATGCGGGGGACAGAGGGTGTAAGGAATCAGCCCCAGCATTTT,CASMRGTEGVRNQPQHF
TRBJ2-7,many,TRBV7-9,NA,TGTGCCAGCACCCTTTCAGGGGCCCCTCGGGACGAGCAGTACTTC,CASTLSGAPRDEQYF
TRBJ2-3,NA,TRBV28,NA,TGTGCCAGCAGTTCGCCGGGGGGCCTGGATACGCAGTATTTT,CASSSPGGLDTQYF
TRBJ2-1,many,TRBV7-2,NA,TGTGCCAGCAGCACCCAGGGGAGGGTCTCCTACAATGAGCAGTTCTTC,CASSTQGRVSYNEQFF
TRBJ1-2,NA,TRBV28,NA,TGTGCCAGCAGTGAGGGGGAATTTGGCTACACCTTC,CASSEGEFGYTF
TRBJ2-7,NA,TRBV6-2/TRBV6-3,NA,TGTGCCAGTAGTATCCCTTTTGGGGGGACCTACGAGCAGTACTTC,CASSIPFGGTYEQYF
TRBJ1-2,NA,TRBV4-3,TRBD1,TGCGCCAGCAGCCAACCGGACAGGCGGGGCTACACCTTC,CASSQPDRRGYTF
TRBJ1-6,NA,TRBV2,TRBD1,TGTGCCAGCAGTATGGGACAGTCGCTCAATTCACCCCTCCACTTT,CASSMGQSLNSPLHF